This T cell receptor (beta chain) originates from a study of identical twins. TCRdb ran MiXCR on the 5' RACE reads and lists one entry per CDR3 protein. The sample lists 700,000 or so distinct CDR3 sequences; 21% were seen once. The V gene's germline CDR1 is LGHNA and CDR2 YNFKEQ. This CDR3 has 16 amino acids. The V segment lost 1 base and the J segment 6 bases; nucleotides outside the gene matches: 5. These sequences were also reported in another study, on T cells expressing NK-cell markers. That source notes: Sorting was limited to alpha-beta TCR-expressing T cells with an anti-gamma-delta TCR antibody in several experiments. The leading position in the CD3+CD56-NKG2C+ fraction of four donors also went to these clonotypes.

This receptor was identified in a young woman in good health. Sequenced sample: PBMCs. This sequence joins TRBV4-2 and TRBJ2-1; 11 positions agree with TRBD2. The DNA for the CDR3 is TGTGCCAGCAGCCAAGTAGCGGGGGGGGCCCGCAATGAGCAGTTCTTC. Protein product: CASSQVAGGARNEQFF.